These 3 T cell receptor beta chains share one sample of origin, sequenced in a study of blood T cells in healthy people across ages. A sample-barcoded 5' primer and a J-beta primer mix were used in a second PCR of roughly 6 to 11 cycles. TCRdb re-called the 5' RACE reads with MiXCR, one entry per CDR3 protein. In the table there are around 1,100,000 distinct CDR3 sequences, under 40% of which are singletons. Sequenced sample: blood. The source of these receptors is a man in his late teens or twenties in good health.

The table lists this clonotype with a few counts. The chain employs TRBV20-1 and TRBJ2-3, with D possibly matching TRBD2 (5 bases). The germline V gene encodes CDR1 DFQATT and CDR2 SNEGSKA (reference sequence). The CDR3 sequence is 15 residues long. V was clipped by 0 bases and J by 6 bases, with 16 bases between them. This CDR3 reads CSARDNLEAADTQYF. CDR3 DNA sequence: TGCAGTGCTAGAGATAATTTGGAGGCGGCGGATACGCAGTATTTT.

This clonotype was seen a few times. V usage is TRBV25-1 and J usage is TRBJ2-1; 11 nucleotides line up with TRBD2. The V gene's germline CDR1 is MGHDK and CDR2 SYGVNS. The V gene end was trimmed by 8 bases and the J gene end by 4 bases; junction bases not matched to a gene: 4. CDR3 size: 14 residues. DNA of the CDR3: TGTGCCAGCTTTAGCGGGGGGGCTTACAATGAGCAGTTCTTC. Translation gives CASFSGGAYNEQFF.

On this clonotype itself: One junction end does not reproduce the germline sequence, and a read error may be involved. The rearrangement uses TRBV2 and TRBJ1-2; 7 bases agree with TRBD1. The CDR3 runs 15 residues. Germline V gene sequence: CDR1 SNHLY, CDR2 FYNNEI. CDR3 coding DNA: TGTGCCAGCAGAGAACTCGGACAGGTCAGCTATGGCCACACCTTC. It specifies CASRELGQVSYGHTF.